This TCR beta chain was captured in a study of shared clonotypes between healthy human individuals. A word on this clone: The antigen is undetermined.

The V end lost 7 bases, the J end lost 0 bases, and 19 bases lay between the germline ends. The CDR3 covers 17 residues. Germline CDR1 MDHEN, CDR2 SYDVKM. Study results and caveats: Incompleteness in sorted-subset sequencing, despite large depth, was shown by rarefaction.

Original data processing: Filtering differed because ImmunoSEQ produced junction-only sequences that carried no quality scores. The protocol was immunoSEQ multiplex PCR, while the TCRdb copy is restricted to in-frame clones and leaves out a portion. Clone size and the V and J calls come from that table; the DNA yielded D and trimming. The table records fewer than 2.5 million clones, 90% to 95% of them present only once. The chain uses TRBV28 and TRBJ2-4; D is uncertain. Specimen: naive CD4+ T cells from PBMCs. The subset was: CD45RA+ positively selected. The clonotype originates from a man aged 18 to 29 in good health. Some clones in this sample may be carry-over from other donors' samples. The CDR3, as DNA: TGTGCCAGCATTTCTGCTTCCCAGCATCTAGCCAAAAACATTCAGTACTTC. As protein: CASISASQHLAKNIQYF. The full variable domain, in which reference TRBV28 and TRBJ2-4 provide the parts outside the CDR3, is DVKVTQSSRYLVKRTGEKVFLECVQDMDHENMFWYRQDPGLGLRLIYFSYDVKMKEKGDIPEGYSVSREKKERFSLILESASTNQTSMYLCASISASQHLAKNIQYFGAGTRLSVL.